Listed below are T cell receptor beta chains from one sample, sequenced in a study of neoadjuvant nivolumab and ipilimumab in lung cancer. Sequencing was performed with immunoSEQ multiplex PCR; in TCRdb, only in-frame clones are kept and a portion is missing. This sample has 17,000 or so clones, with 76% found just once. Specimen: tumor tissue, collected after neoadjuvant nivolumab, alone or with ipilimumab, at or shortly before surgery. The receptors were sampled from an adult with non-small cell lung cancer. CDR3s include the opening cysteine and the closing phenylalanine or tryptophan. Each record gives: V gene, clone size, J gene, D gene, CDR3 length, CDR3 protein, CDR3 DNA. A D gene is named only where the DNA matches it firmly. Rows may omit the clone size; those that give it use once, few, many or a size class.

>TRBV5-5|NA|TRBJ1-4|NA|16
CASSLVIAGVREKLFF
TGTGCCAGCAGCTTGGTAATCGCGGGAGTTCGGGAAAAACTGTTTTTT
>TRBV5-1|NA|TRBJ1-1|NA|15
CASSLDHGPGIEAFF
TGCGCCAGCAGCTTGGATCATGGACCGGGGATTGAAGCTTTCTTT
>TRBV7-3|NA|TRBJ2-2|TRBD2|14
CASSLGGGTGELFF
TGTGCCAGCAGCTTAGGCGGGGGGACCGGGGAGCTGTTTTTT
>TRBV11-3|NA|TRBJ1-3|NA|13
CASSLTRGNTIYF
TGTGCCAGCAGCCTCACCCGGGGAAACACCATATATTTT
>TRBV19|NA|TRBJ1-2|NA|14
CASSISQSNYGYTF
TGTGCCAGTAGTATATCTCAAAGCAACTATGGCTACACCTTC
>TRBV10-3|NA|TRBJ1-1|TRBD1|14
CAILRDRGNTEAFF
TGTGCCATCCTCCGGGACAGGGGGAACACTGAAGCTTTCTTT
>TRBV7-2|NA|TRBJ1-5|TRBD1|14
CASSLTGGDQPQHF
TGTGCCAGCAGCTTAACAGGGGGTGATCAGCCCCAGCATTTT
>TRBV27|few|TRBJ1-1|NA|13
CASGRGADTEAFF
TGTGCCAGCGGGAGGGGCGCTGACACTGAAGCTTTCTTT
>TRBV5-1|NA|TRBJ1-4|TRBD1|14
CASSLGQGGEKLFF
TGCGCCAGCAGCTTAGGACAGGGTGGAGAAAAACTGTTTTTT
>TRBV29-1|NA|TRBJ1-1|TRBD1|12
CSVEEAGGEAFF
TGCAGCGTTGAAGAGGCAGGGGGAGAAGCTTTCTTT
>TRBV13|NA|TRBJ2-5|NA|13
CASSLWGEETQYF
TGTGCCAGCAGCTTGTGGGGAGAAGAGACCCAGTACTTC
>TRBV5-1|NA|TRBJ2-3|TRBD2|19
CASSLGLAGGPDYADTQYF
TGCGCCAGCAGCTTGGGACTAGCGGGGGGGCCGGACTACGCAGATACGCAGTATTTT
>TRBV5-1|NA|TRBJ2-5|NA|15
CASSSTSGYMETQYF
TGCGCCAGCAGCTCGACGTCAGGGTATATGGAGACCCAGTACTTC
>TRBV6-1|NA|TRBJ2-7|NA|14
CASSEGRAHWGQYF
TGTGCCAGCAGTGAAGGGAGGGCCCACTGGGGGCAGTACTTC
>TRBV30|once|TRBJ1-1|NA|13
CAWSSGVHTEAFF
TGTGCCTGGAGTAGTGGGGTGCACACTGAAGCTTTCTTT
>TRBV11-3|NA|TRBJ1-6|NA|15
CASSLYSGENSPLHF
TGTGCCAGCAGCTTATATTCGGGGGAGAATTCACCCCTCCACTTT
>TRBV7-2|NA|TRBJ2-1|NA|13
CASSFLSYNEQFF
TGTGCCAGCAGCTTTCTGTCCTACAATGAGCAGTTCTTC
>TRBV11-3|NA|TRBJ2-1|TRBD1|14
CASSPRTGDYEQFF
TGTGCCAGCAGCCCACGGACAGGGGACTATGAGCAGTTCTTC
>TRBV5-1|once|TRBJ1-2|TRBD1|13
CASAETGNYGYTF
TGCGCCAGCGCCGAGACAGGGAACTATGGCTACACCTTC
>TRBV5-6|NA|TRBJ1-2|NA|14
CASSLDGFPYGYTF
TGTGCCAGCAGCTTGGACGGGTTCCCCTATGGCTACACCTTC
>TRBV4-1|NA|TRBJ1-6|TRBD1|20
CASSQDPGTGRNSYNSPLHF
TGCGCCAGCAGCCAAGATCCCGGGACAGGGAGAAACTCCTATAATTCACCCCTCCACTTT
>TRBV7-9|few|TRBJ2-3|NA|13
CASGGGSTDTQYF
TGTGCCAGCGGGGGAGGTAGCACAGATACGCAGTATTTT
>TRBV5-1|NA|TRBJ2-3|TRBD1|14
CASSTGQVPDTQYF
TGCGCCAGCAGCACCGGACAGGTCCCAGATACGCAGTATTTT
>TRBV5-6|medium-sized|TRBJ2-4|NA|13
CASSFKTVGSFYF
TGTGCCAGCAGCTTCAAGACCGTGGGGAGTTTCTACTTC
>TRBV7-9|NA|TRBJ2-7|TRBD1|14
CASSLGQGTYEQYF
TGTGCCAGCAGCTTAGGACAGGGAACCTACGAGCAGTACTTC
>TRBV19|once|TRBJ1-5|NA|14
CASSIRMGNQPQHF
TGTGCCAGTAGTATTCGGATGGGCAATCAGCCCCAGCATTTT
>TRBV5-1|NA|TRBJ2-5|NA|14
CASSSNRVQETQYF
TGCGCCAGCAGCTCCAACAGGGTCCAGGAGACCCAGTACTTC
>TRBV5-1|NA|TRBJ1-1|TRBD1|15
CASSLGGTANTEAFF
TGCGCCAGCAGCTTGGGAGGGACAGCGAACACTGAAGCTTTCTTT
>TRBV7-2|few|TRBJ1-5|TRBD1|15
CASSFGTGTSQPQHF
TGTGCCAGCAGCTTCGGGACAGGGACGTCTCAGCCCCAGCATTTT
>TRBV30|NA|TRBJ1-1|NA|13
CASRGGRDTEAFF
TGTGCCTCACGGGGAGGCCGTGACACTGAAGCTTTCTTT
>TRBV9|NA|TRBJ1-2|NA|14
CASSANEGDYGYTF
TGTGCCAGCAGCGCTAATGAGGGGGACTATGGCTACACCTTC
>TRBV7-7|NA|TRBJ2-5|NA|16
CASSLTGPGSQETQYF
TGTGCTAGCAGCTTAACGGGACCGGGGTCCCAAGAGACCCAGTACTTC
>TRBV6-5|NA|TRBJ2-5|NA|13
CASSYSPGGTGYF
TGTGCCAGCAGTTACTCCCCGGGTGGGACTGGGTACTTC
>TRBV7-9|NA|TRBJ1-3|NA|17
CASSLGVGGHSGNTIYF
TGTGCCAGCAGCTTAGGGGTCGGGGGTCACTCTGGAAACACCATATATTTT
>TRBV19|medium-sized|TRBJ1-2|NA|13
CASTLSRTYGYTF
TGTGCCAGTACCCTAAGCAGGACCTATGGCTACACCTTC
>TRBV5-1|NA|TRBJ2-7|TRBD2|17
CASSLEAGGTASYEQYF
TGCGCCAGCAGCTTGGAAGCGGGGGGTACAGCCTCCTACGAGCAGTACTTC
>TRBV30|NA|TRBJ2-2|NA|14
CAWKWTLETGELFF
TGTGCCTGGAAATGGACTCTGGAAACCGGGGAGCTGTTTTTT